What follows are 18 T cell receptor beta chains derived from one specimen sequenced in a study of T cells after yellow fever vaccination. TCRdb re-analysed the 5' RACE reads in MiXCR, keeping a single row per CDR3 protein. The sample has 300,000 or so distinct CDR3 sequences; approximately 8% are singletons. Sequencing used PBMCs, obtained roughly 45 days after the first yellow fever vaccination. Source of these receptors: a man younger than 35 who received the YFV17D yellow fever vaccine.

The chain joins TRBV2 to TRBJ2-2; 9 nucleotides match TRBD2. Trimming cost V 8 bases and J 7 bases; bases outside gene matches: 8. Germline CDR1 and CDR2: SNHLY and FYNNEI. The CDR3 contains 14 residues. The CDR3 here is CASQGLAYSGELFF. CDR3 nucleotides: TGTGCCAGCCAGGGACTAGCCTATAGCGGGGAGCTGTTTTTT.

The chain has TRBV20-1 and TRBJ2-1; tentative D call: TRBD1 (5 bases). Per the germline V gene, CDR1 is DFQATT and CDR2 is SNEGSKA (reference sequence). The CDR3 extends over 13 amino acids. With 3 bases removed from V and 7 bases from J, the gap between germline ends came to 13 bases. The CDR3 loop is CSARSWAGNEQFF. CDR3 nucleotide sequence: TGCAGTGCTAGGTCATGGGCAGGGAATGAGCAGTTCTTC.

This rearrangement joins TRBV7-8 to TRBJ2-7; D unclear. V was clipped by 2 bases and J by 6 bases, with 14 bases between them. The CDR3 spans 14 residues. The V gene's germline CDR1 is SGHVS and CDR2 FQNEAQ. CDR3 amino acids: CASSLFVGPLEQYV. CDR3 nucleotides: TGTGCCAGCAGCTTATTTGTTGGGCCCCTCGAGCAGTACGTC.

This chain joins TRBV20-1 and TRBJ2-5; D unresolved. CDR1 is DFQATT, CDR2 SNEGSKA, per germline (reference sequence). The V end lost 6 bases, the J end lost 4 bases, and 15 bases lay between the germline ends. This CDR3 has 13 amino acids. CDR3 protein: CSAADWAGETQYF. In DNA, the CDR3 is TGCAGTGCCGCTGACTGGGCCGGAGAGACCCAGTACTTC.

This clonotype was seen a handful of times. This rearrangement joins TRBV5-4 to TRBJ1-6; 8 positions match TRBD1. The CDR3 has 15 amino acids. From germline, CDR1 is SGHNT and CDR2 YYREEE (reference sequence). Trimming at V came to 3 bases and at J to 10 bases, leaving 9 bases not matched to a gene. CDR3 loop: CASSWGTGVGSPLHF. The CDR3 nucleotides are TGTGCCAGCAGCTGGGGGACAGGCGTGGGATCACCCCTCCACTTT.

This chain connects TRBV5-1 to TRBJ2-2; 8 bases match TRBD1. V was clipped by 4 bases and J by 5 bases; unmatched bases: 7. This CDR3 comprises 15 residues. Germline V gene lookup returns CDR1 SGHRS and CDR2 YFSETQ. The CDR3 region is CASSVDRGPTGELFF. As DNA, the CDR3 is TGCGCCAGCAGCGTCGACAGGGGACCTACCGGGGAGCTGTTTTTT.

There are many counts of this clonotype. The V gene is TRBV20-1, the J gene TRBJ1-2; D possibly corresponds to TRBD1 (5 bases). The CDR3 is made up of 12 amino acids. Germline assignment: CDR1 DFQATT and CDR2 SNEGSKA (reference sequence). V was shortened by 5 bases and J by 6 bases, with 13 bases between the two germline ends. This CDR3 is CSAGGHTNGYTF. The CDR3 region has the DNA TGCAGTGCTGGCGGACATACAAATGGCTACACCTTC.

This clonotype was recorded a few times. This CDR3 is CASSFGPQGGWTEAFF. The CDR3 DNA follows: TGCGCCAGCAGCTTCGGGCCACAGGGAGGTTGGACTGAAGCTTTCTTT. This rearrangement joins TRBV5-1 to TRBJ1-1; tentatively, D is TRBD1 (6 bases). The CDR3 is 16 amino acids. The ends were cut back, 2 bases at V and 5 bases at J, with 19 bases in the middle. The germline V gene has CDR1 SGHRS and CDR2 YFSETQ.

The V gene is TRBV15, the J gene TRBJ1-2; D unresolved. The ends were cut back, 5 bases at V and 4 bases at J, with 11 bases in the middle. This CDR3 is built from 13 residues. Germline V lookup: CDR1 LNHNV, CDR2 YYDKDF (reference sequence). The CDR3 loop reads CATSDGEFYGYTF. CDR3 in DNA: TGTGCCACCAGCGATGGGGAGTTCTATGGCTACACCTTC. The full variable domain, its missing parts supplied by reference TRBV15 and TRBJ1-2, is DAMVIQNPRYQVTQFGKPVTLSCSQTLNHNVMYWYQQKSSQAPKLLFHYYDKDFNNEADTPDNFQSRRPNTSFCFLDIRSPGLGDTAMYLCATSDGEFYGYTFGSGTRLTVV.

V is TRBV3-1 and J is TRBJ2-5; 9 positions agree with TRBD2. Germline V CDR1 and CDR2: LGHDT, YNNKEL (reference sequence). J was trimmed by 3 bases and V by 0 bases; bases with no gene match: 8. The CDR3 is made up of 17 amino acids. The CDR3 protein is CASSQEEASGAKETQYF. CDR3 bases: TGTGCCAGCAGCCAAGAAGAGGCTAGCGGGGCCAAAGAGACCCAGTACTTC.

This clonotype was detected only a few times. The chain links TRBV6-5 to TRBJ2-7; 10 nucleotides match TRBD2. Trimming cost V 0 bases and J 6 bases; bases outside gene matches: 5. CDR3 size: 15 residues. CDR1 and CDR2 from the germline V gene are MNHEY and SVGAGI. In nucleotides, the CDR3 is TGTGCCAGCAGTTACTCAGCGGGGGGGCCCGGCGAGCAGTACTTC. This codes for CASSYSAGGPGEQYF.

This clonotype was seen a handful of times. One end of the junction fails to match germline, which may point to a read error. Written as DNA, the CDR3 is TGTGCTAGCAGCTCCGGCCAGGGGGCGGATGAAAAACTGTTTTTT. As protein: CASSSGQGADEKLFF. This sequence joins TRBV7-7 and TRBJ1-4, with 8 positions matching TRBD1. The CDR3 contains 15 residues. CDR1 and CDR2 from the germline V gene are SSHAT and FNYEAQ (reference sequence).

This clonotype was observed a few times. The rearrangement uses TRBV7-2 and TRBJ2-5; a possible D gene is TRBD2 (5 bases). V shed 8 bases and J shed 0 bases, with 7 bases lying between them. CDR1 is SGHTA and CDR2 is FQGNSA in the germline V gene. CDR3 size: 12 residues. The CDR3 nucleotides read TGTGCCAGCGGAGGATACCAAGAGACCCAGTACTTC. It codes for CASGGYQETQYF.

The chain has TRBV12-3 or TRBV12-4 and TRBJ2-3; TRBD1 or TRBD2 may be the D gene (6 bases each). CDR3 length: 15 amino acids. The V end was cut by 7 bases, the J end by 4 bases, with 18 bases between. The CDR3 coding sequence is TGTGCCAGCATCTTTAGGGGGGCCGGGGCAGATACGCAGTATTTT. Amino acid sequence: CASIFRGAGADTQYF.

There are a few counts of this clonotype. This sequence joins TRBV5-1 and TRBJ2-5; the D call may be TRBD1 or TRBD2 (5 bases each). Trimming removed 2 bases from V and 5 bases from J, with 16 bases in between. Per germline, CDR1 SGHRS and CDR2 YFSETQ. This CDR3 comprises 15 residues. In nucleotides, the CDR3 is TGCGCCAGCAGCTTTAATGGCCAGGGACGGGAGACCCAGTACTTC. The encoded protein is CASSFNGQGRETQYF.

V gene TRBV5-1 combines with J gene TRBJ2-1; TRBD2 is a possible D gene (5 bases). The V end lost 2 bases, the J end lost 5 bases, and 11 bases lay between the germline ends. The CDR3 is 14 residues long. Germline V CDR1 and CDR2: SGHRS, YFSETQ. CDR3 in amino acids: CASSLGAEDNEQFF. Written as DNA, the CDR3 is TGCGCCAGCAGCTTAGGAGCGGAGGACAATGAGCAGTTCTTC.

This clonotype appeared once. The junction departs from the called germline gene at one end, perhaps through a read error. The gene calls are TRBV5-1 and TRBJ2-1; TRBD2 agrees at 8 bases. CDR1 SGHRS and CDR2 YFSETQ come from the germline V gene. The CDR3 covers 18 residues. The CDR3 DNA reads TGCGCCAGCATCTTGGTTCCAGCGGGGGTAAGCTCCTACAATGAGCAGTTCTTC. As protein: CASILVPAGVSSYNEQFF. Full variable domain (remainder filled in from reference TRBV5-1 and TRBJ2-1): KAGVTQTPRYLIKTRGQQVTLSCSPISGHRSVSWYQQTPGQGLQFLFEYFSETQRNKGNFPGRFSGRQFSNSRSEMNVSTLELGDSALYLCASILVPAGVSSYNEQFFGPGTRLTVL.

CDR3 bases: TGTGCCAGCAGGGCGGACAGTAACACCGGGGAGCTGTTTTTT. It is translated as CASRADSNTGELFF. The V gene is TRBV9, the J gene TRBJ2-2; tentatively, D is TRBD1 (6 bases). The germline V gene has CDR1 SGDLS and CDR2 YYNGEE. V lost 5 bases, J lost 2 bases, and 10 bases lay in between. The CDR3 spans 14 residues.